Included here is one T cell receptor (beta chain) sequence, with context. What it recognizes is unknown. From germline, CDR1 is MNHNY and CDR2 SVGAGI (reference sequence). The CDR3 covers 16 residues. V dropped 7 bases and J dropped 2; count of bases not matched to a gene: 11. One entry per CDR3 protein, called by TCRdb with MiXCR from the reads. The table includes roughly 120,000 distinct CDR3 sequences, 30% detected once. The source of the sample is a study of T cell repertoires in cytomegalovirus infection. The overall study: Both a matching HLA type and CMV infection were indicated by public TCR beta signatures. Overall study findings and caveats: Ex vivo, HLA-C-restricted CMV-specific TCR beta clonotypes prevailed over the rest of the response.

This TCR derives from a human donor in good health (CMV status not recorded). Some clones in this sample may be carry-over from other donors' samples. The gene calls are TRBV6-6 and TRBJ2-3; 8 bases are a match to TRBD2. Material: CD8+ T cells from cultured PBMCs, obtained from culture after CMV antigen stimulation. CDR3 region: CASMASGPTFTDTQYF. The DNA of the CDR3 is TGTGCCAGCATGGCTAGCGGGCCCACGTTCACAGATACGCAGTATTTT.